The next 5 T cell receptor beta chains were all read from a single sample in a study of Ad26.COV2.S vaccination and SARS-CoV-2 variants. TCRdb keeps only in-frame clones here, not all; method: immunoSEQ multiplex PCR. This table has around 370,000 clones, 92% appearing once. The sample was peripheral blood, taken after recovery from COVID-19. The receptors shown here come from a human donor who had recovered from COVID-19.

The J gene is TRBJ2-5, the V gene TRBV7-9, with a tentative D call TRBD1 (5 bases). CDR3 length equals 17 residues. V was cut by 1 base and J by 6 bases, with 21 bases left in between. Germline V lookup: CDR1 SEHNR, CDR2 FQNEAQ (reference sequence). The CDR3 DNA reads as TGTGCCAGCAGCTTAGAGGTCCCAGGGTCCATCGGAAAGACCCAGTACTTC. Its translation: CASSLEVPGSIGKTQYF.

This chain connects TRBV18 to TRBJ2-1; perhaps D is TRBD1 or TRBD2 (6 bases each). Germline loops: CDR1 KGHSH, CDR2 LQKENI. Trimming cost V 10 bases and J 5 bases, with 27 bases left between them. This CDR3 has 17 amino acids. The CDR3 is CATLPQRGGLGDNEQFF. Here the CDR3 DNA reads TGTGCCACCCTACCGCAACGAGGGGGGCTAGGAGACAATGAGCAGTTCTTC.

The chain uses TRBV6-5 and TRBJ2-2, with 7 bases that match TRBD1. Germline V gene lookup returns CDR1 MNHEY and CDR2 SVGAGI. The V gene end was trimmed by 1 base and the J gene end by 1 base; junction bases not matched to a gene: 0. The CDR3 spans 15 residues. The CDR3 is CASSYWTGNTGELFF. CDR3 DNA: TGTGCCAGCAGTTACTGGACAGGGAACACCGGGGAGCTGTTTTTT.

The chain couples TRBV7-9 to TRBJ1-4; the D gene is possibly TRBD1 (6 bases). The V and J ends lost 5 bases and 5 bases respectively, with 12 bases between them. The CDR3 has 14 residues. The germline CDR1 and CDR2 sequences are SEHNR and FQNEAQ (reference sequence). This CDR3 reads CASSPGTINEKLFF. DNA for the CDR3: TGTGCCAGCAGCCCCGGGACAATAAATGAAAAACTGTTTTTT.

The rearrangement uses TRBV7-2 and TRBJ1-5, with TRBD1 as a possible D gene (6 bases). Per the germline V gene, CDR1 is SGHTA and CDR2 is FQGNSA. This CDR3 comprises 17 residues. Trimming removed 5 bases from V and 0 bases from J, with 17 bases in between. The CDR3 reads CASSDTQGSYSNQPQHF. In DNA form, the CDR3 reads TGTGCCAGCAGCGACACTCAGGGGAGCTATAGCAATCAGCCCCAGCATTTT.